Shown below are 27 T cell receptor beta chains from a single sample sequenced in a study of CD8 T cells in ankylosing spondylitis (dated by TCRdb to 2016 to 2017). Results the study describes overall, beyond this receptor: Blood from ankylosing spondylitis patients appeared to be characterized by a TCR beta motif composed of about eight highly homologous amino acid variants.

The library came from 5' RACE. Data came from an Illumina HiSeq 2500. Starting from the raw public reads, TCRdb applied fastp trimming at Q25, assembled clones with MiXCR and retained in-frame beta chains. Under each unique CDR3 protein, matching rows form one entry showing the most common genes and DNA. The sample has about 330,000 distinct CDR3 sequences on record, less than 9.5% of them singletons. Clones ranked in the top ten supply roughly 15% of the sample. What these receptors recognize is not known. Material: blood, either unsorted or a sorted T cell fraction (not recorded which). These receptors came from a male donor with ankylosing spondylitis.

This clonotype has a handful of counts. The chain employs TRBV12-3 or TRBV12-4 and TRBJ2-2; D is ambiguous. The CDR3 is 16 amino acids. The V end was cut by 1 base, the J end by 0 bases, with 9 bases between. The CDR3 coding sequence is TGTGCCAGCAGTTTAGAGGGCTGGCCGAACACCGGGGAGCTGTTTTTT. Residues: CASSLEGWPNTGELFF.

A few counts support this clonotype. This chain connects TRBV5-5 to TRBJ2-1, with no clear D. The CDR3 extends over 13 amino acids. V lost 1 base and J 10 bases, leaving 12 bases between the germline ends. The germline V gene has CDR1 SGHKS and CDR2 YYEKEE (reference sequence). Here the CDR3 DNA reads TGTGCCAGCAGCTTGAGGGCTAACTGGGAGCAGTTCTTC. This sequence encodes CASSLRANWEQFF. The whole variable domain, remainder taken from reference TRBV5-5 and TRBJ2-1, is DAGVTQSPTHLIKTRGQQVTLRCSPISGHKSVSWYQQVLGQGPQFIFQYYEKEERGRGNFPDRFSARQFPNYSSELNVNALLLGDSALYLCASSLRANWEQFFGPGTRLTVL.

This clonotype was recorded a few times. V gene TRBV9 combines with J gene TRBJ2-6, with D maybe TRBD1 (5 bases). Deletions cut 1 base from V and 0 bases from J, with 8 bases between. CDR1 is SGDLS, CDR2 YYNGEE, per germline. There are 16 residues in the CDR3. As DNA, the CDR3 is TGTGCCAGCAGCGTACAGGGAAGCTCTGGGGCCAACGTCCTGACTTTC. As protein: CASSVQGSSGANVLTF.

In its sample, this clonotype was seen many times. J is TRBJ1-1 and V is TRBV5-6; the D gene is possibly TRBD1 (5 bases). Germline CDR1 SGHDT, CDR2 YYEEEE. The CDR3 loop spans 11 amino acids. V lost 4 bases and J 8 bases, leaving 9 bases between the germline ends. CDR3 residues: CASSRAGEAFF. The CDR3 DNA sequence: TGTGCCAGCAGCCGCGCAGGGGAAGCTTTCTTT.

The chain has TRBV5-1 and TRBJ2-1; no clear D. The CDR3 spans 14 residues. V was trimmed by 1 base and J by 4 bases, leaving 9 bases between them. CDR1 is SGHRS and CDR2 is YFSETQ in the germline V gene. The CDR3 sequence: CASSLPTLYNEQFF. The CDR3 DNA sequence: TGCGCCAGCAGCTTGCCGACCTTATACAATGAGCAGTTCTTC.

At least ten counts were recorded for this clonotype. The gene calls are TRBV7-2 and TRBJ2-3, with a possible D match to TRBD2 (7 bases). Germline CDR1 SGHTA, CDR2 FQGNSA. The CDR3 runs to 16 residues. V lost 2 bases, J lost 6 bases, and 18 bases lay in between. In DNA, the CDR3 is TGTGCCAGCAGCTTATTCGGCGGGAGAGGGGGGGATACGCAGTATTTT. Encoded protein: CASSLFGGRGGDTQYF.

The chain is built from TRBV30 and TRBJ2-5; 9 nucleotides match TRBD2. This CDR3 has 18 residues. After removal of 1 base from V and 2 bases from J, the junction contained 14 bases not matched to a gene. The germline V gene encodes CDR1 GTSNPN and CDR2 SVGIG (reference sequence). The CDR3 DNA follows: TGTGCCTGGAGTGGGGCTAGCGGGAACGTCGAATCACAAGAGACCCAGTACTTC. This sequence encodes CAWSGASGNVESQETQYF.

This clonotype has a count of ten or more. The chain carries TRBV28 and TRBJ2-2; a possible D gene is TRBD2 (5 bases). The germline V gene encodes CDR1 MDHEN and CDR2 SYDVKM. CDR3 length: 13 residues. V gave up 6 bases and J gave up 4 bases, with 9 bases separating them. CDR3 nucleotide sequence: TGTGCCAGCAGAAACCGGGGCACCGGGGAGCTGTTTTTT. It is translated as CASRNRGTGELFF.

V is TRBV29-1 and J is TRBJ2-3; 11 nucleotides align to TRBD2. The CDR3 covers 15 residues. Germline V lookup: CDR1 SQVTM, CDR2 ANQGSEA. V shed 4 bases, J shed 2 bases, and the junction held 5 bases outside the gene matches. CDR3 sequence (DNA): TGCAGCGTTGGGACGGGACTAGCGGACACAGATACGCAGTATTTT. It yields the protein CSVGTGLADTDTQYF.

This clonotype was seen only once. The chain uses TRBV6-1 and TRBJ2-3, with 9 bases identical to TRBD2. Trimming removed 4 bases from V and 2 bases from J; junction bases left unmatched: 16. In germline, CDR1 is MNHNS, CDR2 SASEGT. This CDR3 comprises 19 residues. The DNA of the CDR3 is TGTGCCAGCAGTGGCGGCCCGGGGCTAGCGGGACCTCACACAGATACGCAGTATTTT. Amino acids: CASSGGPGLAGPHTDTQYF.

The chain recombines TRBV18 with TRBJ2-1; D is perhaps TRBD2 (6 bases). The CDR3 spans 15 residues. V lost 2 bases and J 5 bases, leaving 13 bases between the germline ends. Germline-derived CDR1 and CDR2 are KGHSH and LQKENI. In DNA form, the CDR3 reads TGTGCCAGCTCACCAATGATTAGCGGAGACAATGAGCAGTTCTTC. This gives the protein CASSPMISGDNEQFF.

The V and J genes are TRBV27 and TRBJ1-1; 8 bases fit TRBD1. CDR1 MNHEY and CDR2 SMNVEV come from the germline V gene (reference sequence). The CDR3 runs 16 residues. Unmatched junction bases numbered 8, after V lost 4 bases and J lost 1 base. The CDR3 DNA reads TGTGCCAGCAGTTACGACAGGGGCAAAAGGAACACTGAAGCTTTCTTT. Amino acid sequence: CASSYDRGKRNTEAFF.

This clonotype was counted at least ten times. The rearrangement joins TRBV18 to TRBJ2-5, with D maybe TRBD1 (5 bases). The CDR3 runs 13 residues. CDR1 is KGHSH and CDR2 is LQKENI in the germline V gene. V was shortened by 3 bases and J by 7 bases, with 12 bases between the two germline ends. The CDR3 nucleotides read TGTGCCAGCTCACCCATTGTCCAGGGGACCCAGTACTTC. Translating gives CASSPIVQGTQYF.

This clonotype was detected a few times. This rearrangement joins TRBV5-1 to TRBJ2-1; the D is unclear. Germline CDR1 SGHRS, CDR2 YFSETQ. V lost 1 base, J lost 8 bases, and 13 bases lay in between. The CDR3 has 14 residues. DNA of the CDR3: TGCGCCAGCAGCTTGAGGGCTTCAAGGGATGAGCAGTTCTTC. The encoded protein is CASSLRASRDEQFF. Based on the CDR3 plus reference TRBV5-1 and TRBJ2-1, the full variable domain is KAGVTQTPRYLIKTRGQQVTLSCSPISGHRSVSWYQQTPGQGLQFLFEYFSETQRNKGNFPGRFSGRQFSNSRSEMNVSTLELGDSALYLCASSLRASRDEQFFGPGTRLTVL.

This clonotype showed up just a few times. The genes are TRBV7-2 and TRBJ1-5; D remains unclear. This CDR3 has 15 amino acids. The germline V and J ends were trimmed by 3 bases and 0 bases, with 9 bases remaining between them. From germline, CDR1 is SGHTA and CDR2 FQGNSA. CDR3 in DNA: TGTGCCAGCAGCTTCGGACCGTATAGCAATCAGCCCCAGCATTTT. Protein: CASSFGPYSNQPQHF.

This clonotype was detected only a few times. The rearrangement links TRBV25-1 to TRBJ2-7; D call uncertain. Germline V gives CDR1 MGHDK, CDR2 SYGVNS. V was clipped by 6 bases and J by 3 bases, with 21 bases between them. The CDR3 covers 16 residues. The CDR3 nucleotides read TGTGCCAGCAGGTCAGACTCTTATCCTAATGTCTACGAGCAGTACTTC. Its protein product is CASRSDSYPNVYEQYF.

The chain employs TRBV2 and TRBJ2-7; a possible D gene is TRBD1 (5 bases). Trimming pared 1 base from V and 1 base from J, leaving 17 bases between. The CDR3 extends over 17 amino acids. CDR1 is SNHLY and CDR2 is FYNNEI in the germline V gene. The DNA for the CDR3 is TGTGCCAGCAGTGAAGTTCCGGCAGGGCCTAATTCCTACGAGCAGTACTTC. It is translated as CASSEVPAGPNSYEQYF.

In this sample, this clonotype turned up a few times. The rearrangement links TRBV7-2 to TRBJ2-4; the match to TRBD2 covers 14 bases. J was trimmed by 6 bases and V by 4 bases; bases with no gene match: 8. Germline V gene lookup returns CDR1 SGHTA and CDR2 FQGNSA. The CDR3 sequence is 17 residues long. In nucleotides, the CDR3 is TGTGCCAGCAGCTCACGACTAGCGGGAGGGCCCAGAAACATTCAGTACTTC. The encoded protein is CASSSRLAGGPRNIQYF. Variable domain in full (rest from reference TRBV7-2 and TRBJ2-4): GAGVSQSPSNKVTEKGKDVELRCDPISGHTALYWYRQSLGQGLEFLIYFQGNSAPDKSGLPSDRFSAERTGGSVSTLTIQRTQQEDSAVYLCASSSRLAGGPRNIQYFGAGTRLSVL.

This clonotype was detected ten times or more. The chain is built from TRBV10-3 and TRBJ2-2; either TRBD1 or TRBD2 may supply D (6 bases each). Germline V gene data show CDR1 as ENHRY and CDR2 as SYGVKD. The length of the CDR3 is 14 residues. Trimming removed 4 bases at V and 6 bases at J, with 12 bases between. The CDR3 spells CAISAGGPSGELFF. Written as DNA, the CDR3 is TGTGCCATCAGTGCCGGGGGCCCCTCCGGGGAGCTGTTTTTT.

The V call is TRBV9, the J call TRBJ2-5, with 7 bases identical to TRBD2. CDR1 is SGDLS, CDR2 YYNGEE, per germline. The length of the CDR3 is 16 residues. V gave up 2 bases and J gave up 2 bases; unmatched junction bases: 9. Here the CDR3 reads CASSVGLSSGQETQYF. CDR3 bases: TGTGCCAGCAGCGTCGGGTTGTCTAGCGGACAAGAGACCCAGTACTTC.

This clonotype occurred many times. This chain links TRBV4-3 with TRBJ1-1, with D unclear. CDR3 length: 13 amino acids. Germline V gene lookup returns CDR1 LGHNA and CDR2 YSLEER. V was shortened by 0 bases and J by 9 bases, with 11 bases between the two germline ends. CDR3 nucleotides: TGCGCCAGCAGCCAAGAGAAACACCTAAAAGCTTTCTTT. Translation: CASSQEKHLKAFF.

This clonotype was observed a handful of times. The chain uses TRBV6-1 and TRBJ2-7; weak D call: TRBD1 (5 bases). Trimming removed 10 bases at V and 5 bases at J, with 18 bases between. The CDR3 spans 13 residues. Germline-derived CDR1 and CDR2 are MNHNS and SASEGT. As DNA, the CDR3 is TGTGCCACCGCCCCGACCAGGGCCCACGAGCAGTACTTC. Its translation is CATAPTRAHEQYF.

V is TRBV3-1 and J is TRBJ1-5, with 8 bases fitting TRBD1. With 4 bases clipped from V and 12 bases from J, the junction kept 11 bases outside the gene matches. Germline lookup yields CDR1 LGHDT and CDR2 YNNKEL (reference sequence). The CDR3 length is 14 residues. The CDR3 region has the DNA TGTGCCAGCAGCCTCAACAGGGGGAGTCGTGTCCAGCATTTT. This sequence encodes CASSLNRGSRVQHF.

The CDR3 reads CATSGVGQETQYF. For the CDR3, the DNA is TGTGCCACCAGTGGGGTGGGCCAAGAGACCCAGTACTTC. The rearrangement joins TRBV24-1 to TRBJ2-5; D remains ambiguous. V was cut by 5 bases and J by 1 base, with 7 bases left in between. This CDR3 comprises 13 residues. Germline CDR1 reads KGHDR; CDR2 reads SFDVKD.

This clonotype was counted at least ten times. V is TRBV5-1 and J is TRBJ1-4; D not certain. V shed 5 bases and J shed 0 bases, with 8 bases lying between them. Germline lookup yields CDR1 SGHRS and CDR2 YFSETQ. The CDR3 runs 14 residues. The DNA for the CDR3 is TGCGCCAGCAGACCACAGCCAACTAATGAAAAACTGTTTTTT. Amino acids: CASRPQPTNEKLFF.

The chain uses TRBV5-1 and TRBJ2-3; possibly TRBD2 for D (6 bases). The CDR3 runs to 18 residues. Germline V gene data show CDR1 as SGHRS and CDR2 as YFSETQ. With 0 bases removed from V and 6 bases from J, the gap between germline ends came to 23 bases. CDR3 nucleotides: TGCGCCAGCAGCTTGGGAGTTGGAGGGAGAGCTCGGGAGGATACGCAGTATTTT. It translates to CASSLGVGGRAREDTQYF.

This clonotype was counted only a few times. The chain combines TRBV9 with TRBJ2-7, with D perhaps being TRBD1 or TRBD2 (5 bases each). There are 15 residues in the CDR3. Trimming shortened V by 6 bases and J by 2 bases, and 18 bases separated the two germline ends. Germline V gives CDR1 SGDLS, CDR2 YYNGEE. This chain's CDR3 is CASNEGRDGAYEQYF. DNA of the CDR3: TGTGCCAGCAACGAGGGCCGGGACGGAGCCTACGAGCAGTACTTC.